This T cell receptor (beta chain) stems from a study of neurological immune-mediated disorders. Overall study results and limits: Subjects shared no identical expanded-clone CDR3 amino acid sequences, suggesting private TCR-beta repertoires in all groups. Patients with HTLV-1-associated myelopathy had the highest level of TCR clonal expansion, whereas patients with multiple sclerosis had the lowest level, falling beneath the level found in healthy controls.

This CDR3 contains 13 residues. The germline V gene has CDR1 SEHNR and CDR2 FQNEAQ (reference sequence). The germline V and J ends were trimmed by 5 bases and 7 bases, with 12 bases remaining between them. Time point indicated: longitudinal time-point 1 (baseline). Unsorted libraries were prepared from 2 million PBMCs held at -80 C. TCRdb re-called the 5' RACE reads through MiXCR, storing one row per CDR3 protein. The sample shows 70,000 to 75,000 distinct CDR3 sequences, about 13% of them seen only once. As concerns this clonotype: Its antigen is as yet unknown.

The TCR comes from a female donor with HTLV-1-associated myelopathy (HAM/TSP). The chain has TRBV7-9 and TRBJ2-1; no definite D call. What was sequenced was PBMCs. The CDR3 sequence is CASSPNRANEQFF. The CDR3 bases are TGTGCCAGCAGCCCAAACCGGGCAAATGAGCAGTTCTTC.